The sequence of this T cell receptor (beta chain) was determined in a study of blood T cell repertoires in COVID-19. About the research overall: Sources were T cells, B-cell-depleted T cells, or PBMCs; the material itself was cDNA or gDNA.

Trimming took off 0 bases at V and 8 bases at J, with 11 bases between the two ends. The CDR3 has 14 amino acids. Germline loops: CDR1 MNHNY, CDR2 SVGAGI (reference sequence). Original processing methods: Reference gene primer amplification gave estimated nucleated cell counts. Only in-frame clones appear in the TCRdb table, and some are missing; sequencing was by immunoSEQ multiplex PCR. The D gene and trimming were derived from the DNA, and the V and J assignments and clone size from that table. The sample has approximately 56,000 clones; 84% are singletons. The genes are TRBV6-6 and TRBJ2-1, with no clear D. The source is a woman aged 80 or older with acute or convalescent COVID-19. Sequencing used peripheral blood. CDR3 in DNA: TGTGCCAGCAGTTACTCCCCCGCGGTGGATGAGCAGTTCTTC. Encoded protein: CASSYSPAVDEQFF.